The 2 T cell receptor beta chains presented below share a single source sample, sequenced in a study of blood T cell repertoires in COVID-19. The data were produced by immunoSEQ multiplex PCR, yet TCRdb's version contains in-frame clones alone and is incomplete. Among about 300,000 clones, roughly 90% were seen once, and the ten largest hold 2% to 3%. Source material: peripheral blood. Receptor source: a man younger than 35 with active or convalescent COVID-19.

This sequence joins TRBV19 and TRBJ2-3; D not resolved. The CDR3 is made up of 15 amino acids. The V end lost 5 bases, the J end lost 4 bases, and 16 bases lay between the germline ends. Per germline, CDR1 LNHDA and CDR2 SQIVND (reference sequence). The CDR3 sequence: CASSYQAGRSDTQYF. DNA of the CDR3: TGTGCCAGTAGTTATCAAGCTGGTCGTTCAGATACGCAGTATTTT.

The V and J genes are TRBV3-1 (or the pseudogene TRBV3-2) and TRBJ1-3; D uncertain. V was shortened by 5 bases and J by 2 bases, with 13 bases between the two germline ends. This CDR3 is 15 amino acids long. Germline assignment: CDR1 LGHDT and CDR2 YNNKEL (reference sequence). CDR3 nucleotide sequence: TGTGCCAGCAGCAGCCGTACTGTGCCTGGAAACACCATATATTTT. This translates into CASSSRTVPGNTIYF.